This note documents a single TCR beta chain sequence. The CDR3 sequence is 15 residues long. These data originate in a study of cytotoxic CD8 clonotypes in ibrutinib-treated CLL. Assay: immunoSEQ multiplex PCR; the TCRdb copy retains only in-frame clones and omits some. The sample consists of about 84,000 clones, 86% of them appearing once. This sample comprised PBMCs, obtained before ibrutinib treatment. The clonotype comes from a human donor with chronic lymphocytic leukemia. This rearrangement joins TRBV21-1 to TRBJ1-1; the DNA was not compared with TRBD1, the D call given in the table. TRBV21-1 has pseudogene status. The CDR3 nucleotides read TGTGCCAGCAGAACCGGGACAGGGAGTCGCACTGAAGCTTTCTTT. This encodes CASRTGTGSRTEAFF.